This TCR beta chain stems from a study of spatial heterogeneity in lung cancer. Turning to the study itself: Patients with untreated early-stage non-small cell lung cancer, numbering around 71, were the donors. Sequencing covered available follow-up PBMC samples collected a median of about two years after resection. Alpha-chain sequences were detected in numbers that were consistently lower than beta-chain sequences. TCR and UMI combinations that were unique each appeared, on average, more than ten times in raw reads.

TCRdb analysed the 5' RACE reads with MiXCR anew, one entry per CDR3 protein. This table holds about 3,100 distinct CDR3 sequences, around 20% found once. By share, this clonotype ranks as medium-sized (0.01 to 0.1%). Trimming cost V 6 bases and J 0 bases, with 8 bases left between them. CDR1 and CDR2 (germline): ENHRY, SYGVKD. This CDR3 contains 13 residues. Described time point: blood at routine non-recurrence follow-up after resection. This sequence originates from a male donor with early-stage non-small cell lung cancer. The chain joins TRBV10-3 to TRBJ1-1, with no clear D. Material: PBMCs, obtained at follow-up. Written as DNA, the CDR3 is TGTGCCATCAGAAAAGGGATGAACACTGAAGCTTTCTTT. The encoded protein is CAIRKGMNTEAFF.